The clone carrying this T cell receptor beta chain was recorded at least ten times. This specimen belongs to a study of naive and memory T cell subsets. The library had UMIs added by 3' ligation of an oligonucleotide to TCR cDNA. Whole-blood samples were over 2 ml of peripheral blood from healthy adult volunteers. Four PCR rounds used nested alpha and beta constant region primers plus the SP2 primer. TCRdb recomputed calls from the UMI-ligation and nested PCR reads with MiXCR, one row per CDR3 protein. The table has about 26,000 distinct CDR3 sequences, 4% to 6.5% seen once. The CDR3 consists of 11 residues. Germline V gene sequence: CDR1 MNHNY, CDR2 SVGAGI (reference sequence). The germline V and J ends were trimmed by 5 bases and 2 bases, with 4 bases remaining between them.

The chain links TRBV6-6 to TRBJ2-7; unclear D gene. The sample comprised blood. The TCR sequence derives from an adult in good health. CDR3 DNA sequence: TGTGCCAGCAGTCCCCCCTACGAGCAGTACTTC. Translation: CASSPPYEQYF.